This T cell receptor beta chain was recorded in a study of blood T cells in healthy people across ages. Across the study: Through template switching, about one barcoded beta molecule was captured per two T cells, as measured in model experiments.

Combining a sample-barcoded 5' primer with a J-beta primer mix, a second PCR ran for roughly 6 to 11 cycles. TCRdb re-analysed the 5' RACE reads in MiXCR, keeping a single row per CDR3 protein. The sample has 1.5 million to 2 million distinct CDR3 sequences; roughly 52% are singletons. Looked up from germline, CDR1 is SGHTA and CDR2 is FQGTGA. The CDR3 has 13 residues. Study observations and caveats: Observed TCR beta diversity per million T cells went down as age went up. This fall followed a roughly linear course with age. Both naive CD4+ cell counts and diversity were greater in long-lived donors than in aged donors.

Regarding this clonotype: Its antigen is currently unknown. A junction boundary mismatches the germline segment, possibly from a read error.

The people who gave samples were healthy Caucasians from Russia, aged roughly 6 to 100. J is TRBJ2-5 and V is TRBV7-3; 7 nucleotides line up with TRBD2. Material for sequencing was blood. The sequence derives from a woman between 40 and 55 years old in good health. This CDR3 reads CARSFQRGKTQYF. In nucleotides, the CDR3 is TGTGCCCGCAGCTTTCAGCGGGGAAAGACCCAGTACTTC.